In its sample, the clone carrying this T cell receptor beta chain was seen once. This record belongs to a study of T cell changes during pregnancy in multiple sclerosis. TCRdb's table, derived via immunoSEQ multiplex PCR, lists solely in-frame clones and lacks some. The sample contains tens of thousands of clones, about nine tenths of which appear only once. CDR3 length: 16 amino acids. Looked up from germline, CDR1 is SNHLY and CDR2 is FYNNEI. V shed 7 bases, J shed 4 bases, and the junction held 8 bases outside the gene matches. Sequenced material: peripheral blood, taken in the second trimester of pregnancy. This chain links TRBV2 with TRBJ2-2; 11 nucleotides agree with TRBD2. The source is a female donor in good health, enrolled as a control in a pregnancy study. The CDR3 is CASKTSGSRSTGELFF. The CDR3 DNA reads as TGTGCCAGCAAAACTAGCGGGAGTCGTAGCACCGGGGAGCTGTTTTTT.